The 25 T cell receptor beta chains given below trace back to one sample, sequenced in a study of cytomegalovirus exposure and HLA in healthy donors. Primers for the PCR totalled 60 Vbeta and 13 Jbeta. Sequenced by immunoSEQ multiplex PCR; TCRdb stores in-frame clones only, minus some. This sample has 160,000 or so clones, with about 72% found just once. Material for sequencing was PBMCs. Every receptor here comes from a male donor in good health and CMV-seronegative.

CDR3 in DNA: TGTGCCAGCAGTTTCTCCGGGACAGGGAAAGGCTACACCTTC. Encoded protein: CASSFSGTGKGYTF. The chain joins TRBV6-5 to TRBJ1-2; 9 nucleotides agree with TRBD1. CDR1 is MNHEY, CDR2 SVGAGI, per germline. V lost 4 bases to trimming and J lost 8 bases; unmatched junction nucleotides: 8. The length of the CDR3 is 14 residues.

In regard to this clone: The junction shows a germline mismatch at one end, possibly a read error. In nucleotides, the CDR3 is TGTGCCAGCAGCTCCAAGACATACAGGGTCGACCCTTCCTTT. Its translation: CASSSKTYRVDPSF. The rearrangement links TRBV7-3 to TRBJ1-6; D perhaps matches TRBD1 (6 bases). The CDR3 covers 14 residues. In germline, CDR1 is SGHTA, CDR2 FQGTGA. Variable domain in full (rest from reference TRBV7-3 and TRBJ1-6): GAGVSQTPSNKVTEKGKYVELRCDPISGHTALYWYRQSLGQGPEFLIYFQGTGAADDSGLPNDRFFAVRPEGSVSTLKIQRTERGDSAVYLCASSSKTYRVDPSFGNGTRLTVT.

The chain couples TRBV7-6 to TRBJ2-3; a possible D gene is TRBD1 (6 bases). The CDR3 covers 16 residues. V lost 5 bases and J lost 2, with 17 bases in between. In germline, CDR1 is SGHVS, CDR2 FNYEAQ. CDR3 nucleotides: TGTGCCAGCAGCCCCTCGACAGGACCACTCACAGATACGCAGTATTTT. Translation gives CASSPSTGPLTDTQYF.

This chain connects TRBV5-4 to TRBJ1-3; D call uncertain. Trimming removed 4 bases from V and 2 bases from J, with 10 bases in between. CDR1 and CDR2 from the germline V gene are SGHNT and YYREEE (reference sequence). The CDR3 has 14 amino acids. The CDR3 here is CASSPGGTGNTIYF. The CDR3 coding sequence is TGTGCCAGCAGCCCTGGAGGGACTGGAAACACCATATATTTT. Full variable domain (rest looked up from reference TRBV5-4 and TRBJ1-3): ETGVTQSPTHLIKTRGQQVTLRCSSQSGHNTVSWYQQALGQGPQFIFQYYREEENGRGNFPPRFSGLQFPNYSSELNVNALELDDSALYLCASSPGGTGNTIYFGEGSWLTVV.

V is TRBV28 and J is TRBJ2-6; 8 bases match TRBD1. V shed 6 bases, J shed 0 bases, and the junction held 10 bases outside the gene matches. CDR1 and CDR2 from the germline V gene are MDHEN and SYDVKM. This CDR3 contains 18 residues. The CDR3 DNA is TGTGCCAGCAGCCAGTCGGGACAGGCGAACTCTGGGGCCAACGTCCTGACTTTC. Its protein product is CASSQSGQANSGANVLTF.

DNA for the CDR3: TGTGCCAGCAGCCGGGACAACACAGATACGCAGTATTTT. As protein: CASSRDNTDTQYF. This rearrangement joins TRBV7-9 to TRBJ2-3; the D gene is possibly TRBD1 (6 bases). This CDR3 has 13 residues. In germline, CDR1 is SEHNR, CDR2 FQNEAQ (reference sequence). V was shortened by 5 bases and J by 2 bases, with 8 bases between the two germline ends.

The sample holds one count of this clone. The chain has TRBV18 and TRBJ1-1; no firm D call. The CDR3 length is 12 residues. The germline CDR1 and CDR2 sequences are KGHSH and LQKENI. V dropped 6 bases and J dropped 5 bases, with 10 bases sitting between them. The CDR3 nucleotides are TGTGCCAGCTCCTGGGCCATAACTGAAGCTTTCTTT. Translated, it gives CASSWAITEAFF.

V and J are TRBV6-1 and TRBJ2-2; TRBD1 matches 8 bases. CDR3 length equals 15 residues. V shed 4 bases and J 5 bases; nucleotides not matched to a gene: 6. Germline CDR1 and CDR2: MNHNS and SASEGT. The CDR3 here is CASSVDRAATGELFF. In DNA form, the CDR3 reads TGTGCCAGCAGTGTGGACAGGGCGGCGACCGGGGAGCTGTTTTTT.

This chain connects TRBV15 to TRBJ1-4; 7 bases agree with TRBD1. The CDR3 has 14 amino acids. Germline assignment: CDR1 LNHNV and CDR2 YYDKDF (reference sequence). V gave up 5 bases and J gave up 7 bases; unmatched junction bases: 7. In nucleotides, the CDR3 is TGTGCCACCAGCCGACAGGGAGCCTCTGAAAAACTGTTTTTT. It encodes CATSRQGASEKLFF.

The V and J genes are TRBV30 and TRBJ1-1; no clear D. Germline lookup yields CDR1 GTSNPN and CDR2 SVGIG (reference sequence). The length of the CDR3 is 13 residues. V shed 1 base and J shed 6 bases, with 12 bases lying between them. CDR3 loop: CAWSGGAGAEAFF. The CDR3 region has the DNA TGTGCCTGGAGTGGAGGAGCCGGGGCTGAAGCTTTCTTT.

The chain uses TRBV4-2 and TRBJ2-2; the D gene is possibly TRBD2 (6 bases). V was pared by 0 bases and J by 3 bases, with 14 bases between. The CDR3 loop spans 17 amino acids. Germline V CDR1 and CDR2: LGHNA, YNFKEQ. The CDR3 here is CASSQESGGIDTGELFF. The DNA of the CDR3 is TGTGCCAGCAGCCAAGAGAGTGGCGGGATCGACACCGGGGAGCTGTTTTTT.

The chain employs TRBV28 and TRBJ2-4; D is possibly TRBD1 (5 bases). The CDR3 is 15 residues long. From germline, CDR1 is MDHEN and CDR2 SYDVKM. The V and J ends lost 8 bases and 0 bases respectively, with 14 bases between them. The CDR3 DNA reads as TGTGCCAGCCCCGACAAAGGACAAGCCAAAAACATTCAGTACTTC. Translated, it gives CASPDKGQAKNIQYF.

The chain is built from TRBV28 and TRBJ2-2; TRBD1 matches at 7 bases. The germline V gene has CDR1 MDHEN and CDR2 SYDVKM. The ends lost 1 base at V and 6 bases at J; junction bases unmatched: 5. The CDR3 loop spans 15 amino acids. This chain's CDR3 is CASSLYGQAPGELFF. The CDR3 DNA follows: TGTGCCAGCAGTTTATACGGACAGGCACCCGGGGAGCTGTTTTTT. The variable domain in full, with the rest retrieved from reference TRBV28 and TRBJ2-2, is DVKVTQSSRYLVKRTGEKVFLECVQDMDHENMFWYRQDPGLGLRLIYFSYDVKMKEKGDIPEGYSVSREKKERFSLILESASTNQTSMYLCASSLYGQAPGELFFGEGSRLTVL.

The chain has TRBV9 and TRBJ1-1; 9 positions agree with TRBD1. Trimming cost V 0 bases and J 2 bases; bases outside gene matches: 5. Germline-derived CDR1 and CDR2 are SGDLS and YYNGEE. This CDR3 is built from 16 residues. For the CDR3, the DNA is TGTGCCAGCAGCGTAGGAACAGGGGGCATAAACACTGAAGCTTTCTTT. This translates into CASSVGTGGINTEAFF.

The chain couples TRBV5-1 to TRBJ1-2; D unresolved. The V end lost 0 bases, the J end lost 8 bases, and 5 bases lay between the germline ends. Germline values: CDR1 SGHRS, CDR2 YFSETQ. This CDR3 comprises 11 residues. CDR3 nucleotide sequence: TGCGCCAGCAGCTTGGACAGAGGCTACACCTTC. Protein: CASSLDRGYTF.

In this sample, this clone turned up a few times. The chain is built from TRBV9 and TRBJ2-7; 7 bases fit TRBD1. Germline V gives CDR1 SGDLS, CDR2 YYNGEE. This CDR3 has 15 residues. V dropped 4 bases and J dropped 3; count of bases not matched to a gene: 10. CDR3 sequence reads: CASSPQLQGYYEQYF. CDR3 DNA sequence: TGTGCCAGCAGCCCACAGTTACAGGGGTACTACGAGCAGTACTTC.

The sample holds a few counts of this clone. V gene TRBV7-6 combines with J gene TRBJ2-5; possibly TRBD1 for D (7 bases). V lost 1 base, J lost 5 bases, and 11 bases lay in between. CDR3 size: 14 residues. In germline, CDR1 is SGHVS, CDR2 FNYEAQ. CDR3 residues: CASSLEAGGETQYF. The CDR3 DNA reads as TGTGCCAGCAGCTTAGAGGCAGGGGGGGAGACCCAGTACTTC.

The genes are TRBV20-1 and TRBJ1-2, with 7 nucleotides matching TRBD1. The length of the CDR3 is 11 residues. The junction had 5 bases not matched to a gene; V was cut back by 6 bases and J by 7 bases. CDR1 and CDR2 (germline): DFQATT, SNEGSKA (reference sequence). The CDR3: CSAVQGLGYTF. CDR3 DNA: TGCAGTGCAGTACAGGGGCTTGGCTACACCTTC.

This chain connects TRBV5-1 to TRBJ2-5; perhaps TRBD2 as D (6 bases). CDR3 length: 14 amino acids. V shed 4 bases and J shed 6 bases, with 16 bases lying between them. The germline V gene encodes CDR1 SGHRS and CDR2 YFSETQ. The CDR3, as DNA: TGCGCCAGCAGCCAAGCCGGGACTCCCCAGACCCAGTACTTC. It encodes CASSQAGTPQTQYF.

The chain couples TRBV6-6 to TRBJ1-2, with D hard to call. Germline assignment: CDR1 MNHNY and CDR2 SVGAGI (reference sequence). The CDR3 contains 12 residues. V was shortened by 7 bases and J by 5 bases, with 11 bases between the two germline ends. In nucleotides, the CDR3 is TGTGCCAGCACCGGGGTCTCATATGGCTACACCTTC. This sequence encodes CASTGVSYGYTF.

This clone has just a few counts. The V and J genes are TRBV6-4 and TRBJ2-2, with a weak D call TRBD2 (6 bases). The CDR3 is made up of 15 amino acids. The germline V and J ends were trimmed by 4 bases and 3 bases, with 12 bases remaining between them. Germline V gene sequence: CDR1 MRHNA, CDR2 SNTAGT. The CDR3 region is CASSVLGGDTGELFF. CDR3 nucleotides: TGTGCCAGCAGTGTCTTAGGAGGGGACACCGGGGAGCTGTTTTTT.

This clone was seen a single time. The V call is TRBV6-1, the J call TRBJ2-5; 8 nucleotides line up with TRBD1. The CDR3 spans 16 residues. Germline values: CDR1 MNHNS, CDR2 SASEGT. V lost 2 bases and J lost 5; bases outside the gene matches: 10. This CDR3 is CASSEMRQGFWETQYF. DNA of the CDR3: TGTGCCAGCAGTGAAATGCGACAGGGGTTTTGGGAGACCCAGTACTTC.

V and J are TRBV7-2 and TRBJ1-1, with D perhaps matching TRBD1 (5 bases). Germline CDR1 reads SGHTA; CDR2 reads FQGNSA. V lost 1 base and J lost 5, with 8 bases in between. The CDR3 loop spans 13 amino acids. The CDR3 here is CASSLVGETEAFF. In DNA, the CDR3 is TGTGCCAGCAGCTTAGTAGGGGAAACTGAAGCTTTCTTT.

The J gene is TRBJ2-1, the V gene TRBV28, with 7 bases aligning to TRBD1. After removal of 3 bases from V and 15 bases from J, the junction contained 8 bases not matched to a gene. The CDR3 is 12 residues long. In germline, CDR1 is MDHEN, CDR2 SYDVKM. The CDR3 DNA reads as TGTGCCAGCAGTTTCGCCGACAGGGTCCTGTTCTTC. Encoded protein: CASSFADRVLFF.

This sequence joins TRBV9 and TRBJ2-7; 9 bases agree with TRBD2. J was trimmed by 2 bases and V by 0 bases; bases with no gene match: 6. The CDR3 loop spans 16 amino acids. Per germline, CDR1 SGDLS and CDR2 YYNGEE. The CDR3 region has the DNA TGTGCCAGCAGCGTAGACCTCTTAGCGGGAGCCTACGAGCAGTACTTC. It is translated as CASSVDLLAGAYEQYF.